This TCR beta chain was sequenced for a study of T cells in localized non-small cell lung cancer. Regarding the study as a whole: Peak T cell clonality was found in uninvolved adjacent lung, exceeding tumor. A raised T cell density in blood coincided with lengthier overall survival. Median detection of top 100 tumor clones in adjacent lung was 57 clones.

Data came from immunoSEQ multiplex PCR; TCRdb stores just in-frame clones and leaves some out. The data hold more than 1,000 clones, with 38% observed a single time. Lacking atypia, the adjacent lung had been sampled at least 2 cm away from the tumor margin. Looked up from germline, CDR1 is GTSNPN and CDR2 is SVGIG (reference sequence). V was trimmed by 4 bases and J by 8 bases, leaving 22 bases between them. The CDR3 spans 15 residues. Points on this clone: Antigen unknown.

The chain couples TRBV30 to TRBJ2-3; a weak D match, TRBD2 (6 bases). This sequence was found in a woman aged 40 to 75 with stage I lung adenocarcinoma. Sequencing was performed on normal lung tissue next to the tumor, taken before any cancer treatment. The CDR3 DNA sequence: TGTGCCTGGAACATACGATGGGGGGTCCAAGGTACGCAGTATTTT. Translated, it gives CAWNIRWGVQGTQYF.